What follows is one T cell receptor beta chain and its context. This entry is derived from a study of T cell responses to AZD1222 COVID-19 vaccine. Germline V gives CDR1 SGHTA, CDR2 FQGTGA. This CDR3 is 13 amino acids long. V lost 4 bases to trimming and J lost 6 bases, with 13 bases between them. Using immunoSEQ multiplex PCR, the repertoire was profiled, and TCRdb retains in-frame clones only, with some absent. There are approximately 200,000 clones in the sample; more than 85% occur only once, and about 3.5% lies in the top ten. This chain links TRBV7-3 with TRBJ2-7, with a tentative D call TRBD1 (8 bases). The sample was peripheral blood, taken 28 days after the second AZD1222 dose. This TCR was recovered from an adult who received the AZD1222 COVID-19 vaccine. The CDR3 region is CASSSNRGGEQYF. CDR3 nucleotides: TGTGCCAGCAGCTCAAACAGGGGGGGCGAGCAGTACTTC.